These T cell receptor beta chains were read from a single sample in a study of OX40 agonist ivuxolimab in advanced cancers. Clones were sequenced by immunoSEQ multiplex PCR, and TCRdb holds only the in-frame ones, with some missing. The sample shows approximately 26,000 clones, more than 80% of them seen only once. Material: CD4+ or CD8+ T cells sorted from blood, obtained in a trial of the OX40 agonist ivuxolimab. The receptors stem from an adult with an advanced solid tumor such as melanoma, head and neck, liver or kidney cancer. CDR3s include the opening cysteine and the closing phenylalanine or tryptophan. A D gene is named only where the DNA matches it firmly. Only some rows state a clone size, as once, few, many or a class for expanded clones.

clone_size	v_call	j_call	d_call	cdr3_aa	cdr3_nt
NA	TRBV29-1	TRBJ1-1	NA	CSVAEGLGTEAFF	TGCAGCGTTGCGGAGGGGCTGGGTACTGAAGCTTTCTTT
few	TRBV19	TRBJ1-2	NA	CASSISAQTIYGYTF	TGTGCCAGTAGTATTTCAGCACAGACAATCTATGGCTACACCTTC
NA	TRBV5-5	TRBJ1-1	NA	CASSLNTEAFF	TGTGCCAGCAGCTTGAACACTGAAGCTTTCTTT
NA	TRBV4-2	TRBJ1-6	NA	CASSQGYGSPLHF	TGTGCCAGCAGTCAAGGGTATGGATCACCCCTCCACTTT
NA	TRBV13	TRBJ2-2	NA	CASSFRGTGELFF	TGTGCCAGCAGCTTCAGGGGCACCGGGGAGCTGTTTTTT
NA	TRBV7-9	TRBJ2-1	TRBD2	CASSVGLAGANEQFF	TGTGCCAGCAGCGTGGGACTAGCGGGCGCCAATGAGCAGTTCTTC
NA	TRBV15	TRBJ2-7	TRBD1	CATTSGQGFYEQYF	TGTGCCACCACCTCGGGACAGGGGTTTTACGAGCAGTACTTC
NA	TRBV6-6	TRBJ2-1	TRBD2	CASSRGTSPYNEQFF	TGTGCCAGCAGTCGCGGGACTAGTCCCTACAATGAGCAGTTCTTC
NA	TRBV28	TRBJ2-5	NA	CASSLALAQETQYF	TGTGCCAGCAGTTTAGCGCTAGCCCAAGAGACCCAGTACTTC
NA	TRBV6-6	TRBJ2-7	NA	CASSYSFGGSGEQYF	TGTGCCAGCAGTTACTCATTCGGGGGATCGGGCGAGCAGTACTTC
NA	TRBV5-5	TRBJ1-4	TRBD1	CASSRRTGGVEKLFF	TGTGCCAGCAGCAGACGGACAGGGGGCGTAGAAAAACTGTTTTTT
many	TRBV27	TRBJ2-7	NA	CASSLGDSSNEQYF	TGTGCCAGCAGTTTAGGGGACTCTAGCAACGAGCAGTACTTC
NA	TRBV14	TRBJ2-7	NA	CASSQGQGSPYEQYF	TGTGCCAGCAGCCAAGGTCAGGGGAGCCCCTACGAGCAGTACTTC
NA	TRBV10-2	TRBJ2-7	TRBD2	CASRLTGGSEQYF	TGCGCCAGCCGCTTGACCGGCGGGAGCGAGCAGTACTTC
NA	TRBV9	TRBJ1-3	NA	CASSAGSTGISGNTIYF	TGTGCCAGCAGCGCCGGTAGCACGGGGATCTCTGGAAACACCATATATTTT
NA	TRBV5-6	TRBJ1-5	NA	CASSSLSGNNQPQHF	TGTGCCAGCAGCTCATTATCAGGCAACAATCAGCCCCAGCATTTT
NA	TRBV7-9	TRBJ1-5	NA	CASSNTWDTHQPQHF	TGTGCCAGCAGTAATACTTGGGACACTCATCAGCCCCAGCATTTT
once	TRBV7-2	TRBJ2-5	TRBD2	CASQQRGAETQYF	TGTGCCAGCCAGCAGCGGGGGGCTGAGACCCAGTACTTC
once	TRBV10-1	TRBJ1-5	NA	CASSDWYPGRERRFNSNQPQHF	TGCGCCAGCAGTGATTGGTACCCCGGAAGAGAACGACGTTTTAATAGCAATCAGCCCCAGCATTTT
NA	TRBV10-1	TRBJ1-1	NA	CASSAGPIMNTEAFF	TGCGCCAGCAGTGCGGGGCCGATCATGAACACTGAAGCTTTCTTT